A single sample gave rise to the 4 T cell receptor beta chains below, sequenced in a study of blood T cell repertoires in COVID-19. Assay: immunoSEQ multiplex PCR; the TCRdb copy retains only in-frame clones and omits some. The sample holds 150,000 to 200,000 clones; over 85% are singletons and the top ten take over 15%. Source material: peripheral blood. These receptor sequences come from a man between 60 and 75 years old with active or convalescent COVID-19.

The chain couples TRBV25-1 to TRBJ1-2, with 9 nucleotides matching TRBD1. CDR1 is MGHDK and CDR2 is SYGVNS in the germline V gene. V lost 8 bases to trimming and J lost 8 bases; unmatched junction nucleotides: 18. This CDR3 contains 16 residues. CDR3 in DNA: TGTGCCAGCGAACCTACACCGGGACAGGGTATAAGGGGCTACACCTTC. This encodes CASEPTPGQGIRGYTF.

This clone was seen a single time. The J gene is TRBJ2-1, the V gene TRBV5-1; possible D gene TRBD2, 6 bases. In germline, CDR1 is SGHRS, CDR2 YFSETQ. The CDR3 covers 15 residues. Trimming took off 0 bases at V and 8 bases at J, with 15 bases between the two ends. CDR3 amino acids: CASSLEPTSRDEQFF. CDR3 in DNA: TGCGCCAGCAGCTTGGAACCCACTAGCAGGGATGAGCAGTTCTTC.

The CDR3 DNA reads as TGCGCCAGCAGTCAACTTCGGGACAGCTCTGGAAACACCATATATTTT. Its protein product is CASSQLRDSSGNTIYF. The chain employs TRBV23-1 and TRBJ1-3; 7 positions match TRBD1. TRBV23-1 is an open reading frame, and its role is uncertain. The V segment lost 2 bases and the J segment 0 bases; nucleotides outside the gene matches: 4. This CDR3 is 16 amino acids long.

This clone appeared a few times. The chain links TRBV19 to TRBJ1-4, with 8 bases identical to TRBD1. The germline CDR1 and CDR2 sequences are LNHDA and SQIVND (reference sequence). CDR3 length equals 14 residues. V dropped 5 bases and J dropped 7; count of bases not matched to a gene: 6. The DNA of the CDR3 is TGTGCCAGTAGTCACGCAGGGGGCGTTGAAAAACTGTTTTTT. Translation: CASSHAGGVEKLFF.